These 25 T cell receptor beta chains came from one sample sequenced in a study of blood T cell repertoires in COVID-19 (TCRdb year 2020). The method was the immunoSEQ multiplex PCR assay. TCRdb's version of the immuneACCESS table is confined to in-frame rearrangements and falls short of the full clone set. An unresolved V gene accounts for under half of the shortfall where checked; the remainder is of unknown origin. The sample table shows tens of thousands of clones, and more than 70% are seen once. The ten largest clones represent about 27% of the sample. Sequenced: peripheral blood. These receptors all come from an elderly woman with acute or convalescent COVID-19.

The chain links TRBV5-4 to TRBJ2-5; D might be TRBD2 (6 bases). The CDR3 is 13 residues long. Deletions cut 3 bases from V and 1 base from J, with 7 bases between. Germline CDR1 reads SGHNT; CDR2 reads YYREEE (reference sequence). This chain's CDR3 is CASSSGLQETQYF. Here the CDR3 DNA reads TGTGCCAGCAGCTCGGGACTCCAAGAGACCCAGTACTTC.

This clone was counted once. V usage is TRBV6-5 and J usage is TRBJ2-2, with D maybe TRBD1 (5 bases). This CDR3 has 13 amino acids. Germline lookup yields CDR1 MNHEY and CDR2 SVGAGI. As DNA, the CDR3 is TGTGCGCTTAGACAGTCGGGCGCCGGGGAGCTGTTTTTT. It is translated as CALRQSGAGELFF.

This clone was detected once. The chain has TRBV5-1 and TRBJ1-2, with TRBD1 as a possible D gene (6 bases). Looked up from germline, CDR1 is SGHRS and CDR2 is YFSETQ. The CDR3 covers 15 residues. The V end lost 0 bases, the J end lost 2 bases, and 11 bases lay between the germline ends. CDR3 nucleotide sequence: TGCGCCAGCAGCTTGGCAGGGGCAGGGAACTATGGCTACACCTTC. It specifies CASSLAGAGNYGYTF.

With regard to this clone: The sample holds other DNA sequences that translate to the same CDR3. The V and J genes are TRBV7-2 and TRBJ1-4, with TRBD1 matching 9 bases. The CDR3 loop spans 14 amino acids. With V trimmed by 5 bases and J by 5 bases, 3 bases remained unmatched. Germline CDR1 SGHTA, CDR2 FQGNSA. CDR3 coding DNA: TGTGCCAGCAGCCTGGGACAGGGAAATGAAAAACTGTTTTTT. It codes for CASSLGQGNEKLFF.

The chain carries TRBV21-1 and TRBJ1-5; the D segment call TRBD1 is taken from the table without a DNA check. TRBV21-1 is shown as a pseudogene. The CDR3 runs 17 residues. The CDR3 loop reads CASSKDRGLSSNQPQHF. CDR3 nucleotide sequence: TGTGCCAGCAGCAAAGACAGGGGGCTGTCAAGCAATCAGCCCCAGCATTTT.

This chain joins TRBV30 and TRBJ1-1; 10 nucleotides align to TRBD1. Losses at the gene ends were 3 bases for V and 7 bases for J; bases not matched to a gene: 11. CDR3 length: 15 amino acids. Germline loops: CDR1 GTSNPN, CDR2 SVGIG (reference sequence). The CDR3 region has the DNA TGTGCCTGGAGCGACCAATGGGACAGGGGACTTGAAGCTTTCTTT. It codes for CAWSDQWDRGLEAFF.

This clone showed up just once. The V and J genes are TRBV10-3 and TRBJ2-1; D remains ambiguous. Germline lookup yields CDR1 ENHRY and CDR2 SYGVKD. V was clipped by 7 bases and J by 0 bases, with 7 bases between them. The CDR3 extends over 13 amino acids. The CDR3 coding sequence is TGTGCCATCACCACAAACTCCTACAATGAGCAGTTCTTC. This encodes CAITTNSYNEQFF.

This clone has only one observation. The chain couples TRBV6-5 to TRBJ2-1; TRBD2 matches 11 bases. CDR1 and CDR2 from the germline V gene are MNHEY and SVGAGI. CDR3 length equals 14 residues. After removal of 6 bases from V and 9 bases from J, the junction contained 7 bases not matched to a gene. CDR3 nucleotide sequence: TGTGCCAGCAGGACTAGCGGGGTCGGGGGTGAGCAGTTCTTC. This encodes CASRTSGVGGEQFF.

The chain is built from TRBV6-5 and TRBJ2-3; tentatively, D is TRBD2 (5 bases). The CDR3 has 12 residues. The V and J ends lost 11 bases and 2 bases respectively, with 11 bases between them. CDR1 is MNHEY, CDR2 SVGAGI, per germline. The CDR3 sequence: CAAGLPTDTQYF. CDR3 DNA sequence: TGTGCCGCCGGACTGCCCACAGATACGCAGTATTTT.

The chain carries TRBV10-3 and TRBJ1-6, with D possibly being TRBD1 (6 bases). The CDR3 runs 14 residues. Germline loops: CDR1 ENHRY, CDR2 SYGVKD. The V and J ends lost 2 bases and 7 bases respectively, with 9 bases between them. CDR3 region: CAISERQENSPLHF. The CDR3 bases are TGTGCCATCAGTGAGAGACAGGAGAATTCACCCCTCCACTTT.

This sequence joins TRBV7-9 and TRBJ2-1; weak D call: TRBD1 (6 bases). V was shortened by 5 bases and J by 7 bases, with 18 bases between the two germline ends. CDR1 is SEHNR, CDR2 FQNEAQ, per germline (reference sequence). The CDR3 contains 15 residues. For the CDR3, the DNA is TGTGCCAGCAGCCGGGACACTCTCGTGGGTAATGAGCAGTTCTTC. Encoded protein: CASSRDTLVGNEQFF.

The chain's CDR3 is CARTLQGRNYGYTF. The CDR3 DNA sequence: TGTGCCAGGACCCTACAGGGGCGAAACTATGGCTACACCTTC. The rearrangement joins TRBV6-4 to TRBJ1-2; 7 bases match TRBD1. In germline, CDR1 is MRHNA, CDR2 SNTAGT. After removal of 9 bases from V and 2 bases from J, the junction contained 9 bases not matched to a gene. The length of the CDR3 is 14 residues.

This rearrangement joins TRBV27 to TRBJ1-5, with D tentatively TRBD1 (6 bases). V lost 1 base and J lost 0, with 10 bases in between. This CDR3 is 16 amino acids long. Germline V gene data show CDR1 as MNHEY and CDR2 as SMNVEV (reference sequence). Here the CDR3 DNA reads TGTGCCAGCAGTTTATACAGGGACGATAGCAATCAGCCCCAGCATTTT. It encodes CASSLYRDDSNQPQHF.

The CDR3 nucleotides read TGTGCCAGCAGCCAGGGGGGACTTTCGGCAGATACGCAGTATTTT. Protein sequence: CASSQGGLSADTQYF. The rearrangement links TRBV3-1 (or the pseudogene TRBV3-2) to TRBJ2-3, with a weak D call TRBD2 (6 bases). The CDR3 loop spans 15 amino acids. Germline assignment: CDR1 LGHDT and CDR2 YNNKEL (reference sequence). V was pared by 3 bases and J by 4 bases, with 14 bases between.

This chain links TRBV5-1 with TRBJ2-3; TRBD2 aligns across 14 bases. V was clipped by 7 bases and J by 0 bases; unmatched bases: 13. This CDR3 is 19 amino acids long. The germline V gene has CDR1 SGHRS and CDR2 YFSETQ. The CDR3, as DNA: TGCGCCAGCGGCATTGGGAGGACTAGCGGGGGGCCCAGCACAGATACGCAGTATTTT. It codes for CASGIGRTSGGPSTDTQYF.

J is TRBJ2-6 and V is TRBV25-1; weak D call: TRBD1 (6 bases). The V end was cut by 5 bases, the J end by 0 bases, with 8 bases between. Germline V lookup: CDR1 MGHDK, CDR2 SYGVNS. The CDR3 length is 15 residues. The CDR3 DNA is TGTGCCAGCAGTTCCAGGGGCTCTGGGGCCAACGTCCTGACTTTC. Residues: CASSSRGSGANVLTF.

The chain joins TRBV5-1 to TRBJ2-2; possible D gene TRBD2, 5 bases. Germline V CDR1 and CDR2: SGHRS, YFSETQ. The germline V and J ends were trimmed by 0 bases and 6 bases, with 9 bases remaining between them. The CDR3 totals 14 residues. The CDR3: CASSLASGSGELFF. DNA for the CDR3: TGCGCCAGCAGCTTGGCCTCGGGATCCGGGGAGCTGTTTTTT. Looking up the rest from reference TRBV5-1 and TRBJ2-2 gives the full variable domain: KAGVTQTPRYLIKTRGQQVTLSCSPISGHRSVSWYQQTPGQGLQFLFEYFSETQRNKGNFPGRFSGRQFSNSRSEMNVSTLELGDSALYLCASSLASGSGELFFGEGSRLTVL.

A single count supports this clone. The gene calls are TRBV15 and TRBJ2-2; D is perhaps TRBD1 (5 bases). CDR1 is LNHNV, CDR2 YYDKDF, per germline (reference sequence). This CDR3 is 18 amino acids long. V shed 0 bases and J shed 5 bases, with 19 bases lying between them. The CDR3 bases are TGTGCCACCAGCAGAGATGGTGGCCGCAGGGTGGGTACCGGGGAGCTGTTTTTT. It codes for CATSRDGGRRVGTGELFF. The full variable domain, its missing parts supplied by reference TRBV15 and TRBJ2-2, is DAMVIQNPRYQVTQFGKPVTLSCSQTLNHNVMYWYQQKSSQAPKLLFHYYDKDFNNEADTPDNFQSRRPNTSFCFLDIRSPGLGDTAMYLCATSRDGGRRVGTGELFFGEGSRLTVL.

The J gene is TRBJ2-3, the V gene TRBV3-1 (or the pseudogene TRBV3-2); no clear D gene. This CDR3 is 13 amino acids long. The germline gives CDR1 LGHDT, CDR2 YNNKEL (reference sequence). V shed 8 bases and J shed 3 bases, with 12 bases lying between them. In nucleotides, the CDR3 is TGTGCCAGCCGAACCCGAGCGACAGATACGCAGTATTTT. Protein product: CASRTRATDTQYF.

This clone has just one count. The rearrangement uses TRBV9 and TRBJ1-2; a possible D gene is TRBD1 (6 bases). Per germline, CDR1 SGDLS and CDR2 YYNGEE. V lost 4 bases to trimming and J lost 4 bases, with 17 bases between them. CDR3 size: 15 residues. CDR3 nucleotides: TGTGCCAGCAGCCCAAACTCCGGGACAACCTATGGCTACACCTTC. As protein: CASSPNSGTTYGYTF.

This chain joins TRBV24-1 and TRBJ2-3, with 15 bases matching TRBD2. Germline V CDR1 and CDR2: KGHDR, SFDVKD. The V and J ends lost 5 bases and 0 bases, in that order; junction bases with no gene match: 11. This CDR3 contains 20 residues. Here the CDR3 DNA reads TGTGCCACCAGTGCCCCCGGGGGACTAGCGGGGGGACTGAGCACAGATACGCAGTATTTT. This translates into CATSAPGGLAGGLSTDTQYF.

This rearrangement joins TRBV25-1 to TRBJ1-2, with 7 positions matching TRBD1. V gave up 2 bases and J gave up 6 bases; unmatched junction bases: 12. This CDR3 comprises 16 residues. Germline V gives CDR1 MGHDK, CDR2 SYGVNS. CDR3 residues: CASSEGDSGGEHGYTF. The CDR3 coding sequence is TGTGCCAGCAGTGAAGGGGACAGCGGAGGAGAGCATGGCTACACCTTC.

Points on this clone: Germline is not matched at one junction end, which may reflect a read error. The rearrangement links TRBV28 to TRBJ1-4; 8 positions match TRBD1. Germline CDR1 is MDHEN and CDR2 is SYDVKM. CDR3 length equals 13 residues. Written as DNA, the CDR3 is TGTGCCAGCAGTTCAACTAACCGGGACAGGTCGTCCTTT. Protein product: CASSSTNRDRSSF.

The V gene is TRBV5-1, the J gene TRBJ2-1, with 8 nucleotides matching TRBD1. This CDR3 contains 16 residues. Germline lookup yields CDR1 SGHRS and CDR2 YFSETQ. Trimming removed 1 base from V and 1 base from J; junction bases left unmatched: 4. The CDR3 DNA reads TGCGCCAGCAGCTTGATTCAGGGGGCTTCCTACAATGAGCAGTTCTTC. Amino acid sequence: CASSLIQGASYNEQFF.

This clone was seen more than once but under ten times. The rearrangement uses TRBV11-2 and TRBJ2-3; 10 positions agree with TRBD2. The V gene end was trimmed by 5 bases and the J gene end by 0 bases; junction bases not matched to a gene: 11. The CDR3 covers 18 residues. CDR1 and CDR2 (germline): SGHAT, FQNNGV. CDR3 in DNA: TGTGCCAGCAGCCGTAGCGGGGGGCCGAAACCTAGCACAGATACGCAGTATTTT. Its translation is CASSRSGGPKPSTDTQYF.